This T cell receptor beta chain was recorded in a study of blood T cell repertoires in COVID-19. Study background: The United States, Italy and Spain provided the acute and convalescent COVID-19 samples.

Original processing notes: Reference gene primers were amplified, and this amplification served to estimate nucleated cell counts. TCRdb's copy holds only in-frame clones and misses some; the assay was immunoSEQ multiplex PCR. V, J and clone size are taken as reported in that table, and D and trimming were inferred from the DNA itself. The table includes fewer than 200,000 clones, roughly 85% detected once. Germline V gene data show CDR1 as KGHSH and CDR2 as LQKENI. V was trimmed by 3 bases and J by 0 bases, leaving 5 bases between them. The length of the CDR3 is 13 residues. The J gene is TRBJ1-1, the V gene TRBV18; D uncertain. The sequence came from a man in his fifties with active or convalescent COVID-19. The sequencing sample was made of peripheral blood. CDR3 region: CASSPPMNTEAFF. In DNA, the CDR3 is TGTGCCAGCTCACCCCCTATGAACACTGAAGCTTTCTTT.